The next 21 T cell receptor beta chains were all read from a single sample in a study of OX40 agonist ivuxolimab in advanced cancers. Profiled with immunoSEQ multiplex PCR; TCRdb holds only in-frame clones, not every one. Among about 18,000 clones, 80% to 90% were seen once, and the ten largest hold 62%. The sequencing used CD4+ or CD8+ T cells sorted from blood, collected in a trial of the OX40 agonist ivuxolimab. The receptors stem from an adult with an advanced solid tumor such as melanoma, head and neck, liver or kidney cancer.

The rearrangement uses TRBV14 and TRBJ2-5; D is unclear. Germline V gene sequence: CDR1 SGHDN, CDR2 FVKESK. Between the trimmed V and J ends, which lost 1 base and 5 bases, there was a span of 14 bases. This CDR3 spans 15 amino acids. The CDR3 nucleotides are TGTGCCAGCAGCCAAGTTGGTCGGGTTCTTGAGACCCAGTACTTC. Encoded protein: CASSQVGRVLETQYF.

V and J are TRBV4-2 and TRBJ2-1; 12 nucleotides line up with TRBD2. Germline lookup yields CDR1 LGHNA and CDR2 YNFKEQ. Trimming removed 0 bases from V and 6 bases from J; junction bases left unmatched: 6. There are 17 residues in the CDR3. The CDR3: CASSQEAPSGRANEQFF. CDR3 in DNA: TGTGCCAGCAGCCAAGAGGCCCCTAGCGGGAGGGCCAATGAGCAGTTCTTC.

This chain links TRBV11-2 with TRBJ2-5; D is uncertain. The ends were cut back, 0 bases at V and 5 bases at J, with 13 bases in the middle. CDR3 length: 15 amino acids. CDR1 is SGHAT and CDR2 is FQNNGV in the germline V gene. CDR3 amino acids: CASSLDPGDSETQYF. DNA for the CDR3: TGTGCCAGCAGCTTAGACCCTGGTGACTCGGAGACCCAGTACTTC.

J is TRBJ1-5 and V is TRBV6-5; D gene unclear. This CDR3 has 14 residues. Germline V gene data show CDR1 as MNHEY and CDR2 as SVGAGI. V was cut by 2 bases and J by 2 bases, with 7 bases left in between. The CDR3 loop reads CASSYGPGNQPQHF. The CDR3 nucleotides are TGTGCCAGCAGTTACGGGCCAGGCAATCAGCCCCAGCATTTT.

This CDR3 is CASSTIQGTDTQYF. The DNA of the CDR3 is TGTGCCAGTAGTACTATACAGGGTACAGATACGCAGTATTTT. V gene TRBV19 combines with J gene TRBJ2-3; possibly TRBD1 for D (6 bases). Per germline, CDR1 LNHDA and CDR2 SQIVND (reference sequence). This CDR3 has 14 amino acids. V was pared by 4 bases and J by 3 bases, with 11 bases between.

The chain employs TRBV7-7 and TRBJ2-7; 9 bases are a match to TRBD1. Germline CDR1 and CDR2: SSHAT and FNYEAQ (reference sequence). Trimming at V came to 5 bases and at J to 4 bases, leaving 9 bases not matched to a gene. The CDR3 totals 15 residues. CDR3 loop: CASSASGQGEYEQYF. CDR3 DNA sequence: TGTGCCAGCAGCGCCTCGGGACAGGGCGAGTACGAGCAGTACTTC.

J is TRBJ1-2 and V is TRBV27, with 7 bases that match TRBD1. Germline V gene sequence: CDR1 MNHEY, CDR2 SMNVEV (reference sequence). V trimming: 3 bases; J trimming: 6 bases; junction bases outside the gene matches: 4. The CDR3 covers 13 residues. The CDR3, as DNA: TGTGCCAGCAGTTTGGCAGGGGGGGATGGCTACACCTTC. Amino acid sequence: CASSLAGGDGYTF.

Note on this clone: Other DNA sequences within the sample encode an identical CDR3. V usage is TRBV29-1 and J usage is TRBJ1-1; D gene ambiguous. Germline V gene data show CDR1 as SQVTM and CDR2 as ANQGSEA. With 4 bases removed from V and 0 bases from J, the gap between germline ends came to 6 bases. This CDR3 spans 12 amino acids. CDR3 sequence: CSVVAVNTEAFF. CDR3 in DNA: TGCAGCGTTGTTGCGGTGAACACTGAAGCTTTCTTT.

The V and J genes are TRBV7-2 and TRBJ2-1; D is ambiguous. CDR1 SGHTA and CDR2 FQGNSA come from the germline V gene. V lost 7 bases, J lost 3 bases, and 10 bases lay in between. The CDR3 contains 13 residues. The DNA for the CDR3 is TGTGCCAGCACCCCAGGCCTCTACAATGAGCAGTTCTTC. It specifies CASTPGLYNEQFF.

The rearrangement joins TRBV6-5 to TRBJ2-1, with D possibly matching TRBD2 (5 bases). Trimming took off 0 bases at V and 0 bases at J, with 6 bases between the two ends. Looked up from germline, CDR1 is MNHEY and CDR2 is SVGAGI. This CDR3 comprises 15 residues. The CDR3 nucleotides read TGTGCCAGCAGTTACTCTGGGAGCTCCTACAATGAGCAGTTCTTC. This gives the protein CASSYSGSSYNEQFF.

This rearrangement joins TRBV4-1 to TRBJ2-1; the D gene is possibly TRBD1 (6 bases). CDR1 and CDR2 from the germline V gene are MGHRA and YSYEKL. This CDR3 region has 17 residues. Trimming shortened V by 4 bases and J by 0 bases, and 16 bases separated the two germline ends. The CDR3 loop is CASSLSHRASSYNEQFF. Here the CDR3 DNA reads TGCGCCAGCAGCCTCAGCCACAGGGCAAGCTCCTACAATGAGCAGTTCTTC.

This chain connects TRBV9 to TRBJ2-7, with 14 bases identical to TRBD2. The germline gives CDR1 SGDLS, CDR2 YYNGEE. V lost 3 bases and J lost 5; bases outside the gene matches: 4. The CDR3 runs 15 residues. The CDR3 loop reads CASSATSGRGDEQYF. The CDR3 bases are TGTGCCAGCAGCGCGACTAGCGGGAGGGGCGACGAGCAGTACTTC.

CDR3 DNA sequence: TGTGCCAGTAGTATAGAAGCAGGGGGTAGCACAGATACGCAGTATTTT. Translated, it gives CASSIEAGGSTDTQYF. The chain uses TRBV19 and TRBJ2-3; 7 bases agree with TRBD1. Losses at the gene ends were 0 bases for V and 0 bases for J; bases not matched to a gene: 3. This CDR3 has 16 amino acids. Germline lookup yields CDR1 LNHDA and CDR2 SQIVND (reference sequence).

The gene calls are TRBV30 and TRBJ2-7; unclear D gene. Germline CDR1 is GTSNPN and CDR2 is SVGIG (reference sequence). The CDR3 covers 13 residues. The V and J ends lost 0 bases and 5 bases respectively, with 11 bases between them. CDR3 region: CAWSVVRSDEQYF. CDR3 sequence (DNA): TGTGCCTGGAGTGTCGTCAGATCCGACGAGCAGTACTTC.

This chain joins TRBV5-1 and TRBJ2-6; D gene ambiguous. V gave up 4 bases and J gave up 0 bases, with 11 bases separating them. CDR1 and CDR2 (germline): SGHRS, YFSETQ. This CDR3 has 16 residues. CDR3 amino acids: CASSPGPNSGANVLTF. The CDR3 DNA follows: TGCGCCAGCAGCCCGGGCCCCAACTCTGGGGCCAACGTCCTGACTTTC.

This chain uses TRBV2 with TRBJ2-7; no firm D call. V lost 1 base and J 2 bases, leaving 6 bases between the germline ends. CDR1 and CDR2 from the germline V gene are SNHLY and FYNNEI. The CDR3 has 13 amino acids. CDR3 nucleotides: TGTGCCAGCAGTGAAGGTGCAGCCTACGAGCAGTACTTC. Protein: CASSEGAAYEQYF. The full variable domain, its missing parts supplied by reference TRBV2 and TRBJ2-7, is EPEVTQTPSHQVTQMGQEVILRCVPISNHLYFYWYRQILGQKVEFLVSFYNNEISEKSEIFDDQFSVERPDGSNFTLKIRSTKLEDSAMYFCASSEGAAYEQYFGPGTRLTVT.

As DNA, the CDR3 is TGTGCCAGCAGTTTATCCAAGGAAACTAGCACAGATACGCAGTATTTT. This gives the protein CASSLSKETSTDTQYF. The rearrangement uses TRBV28 and TRBJ2-3; no definite D call. The CDR3 loop spans 16 amino acids. The germline V and J ends were trimmed by 1 base and 0 bases, with 11 bases remaining between them. Germline V gene lookup returns CDR1 MDHEN and CDR2 SYDVKM.

This clone appeared a single time. The chain is built from TRBV19 and TRBJ1-2; D is ambiguous. Trimming took 3 bases from V and 8 from J, leaving 10 bases between them. Germline-derived CDR1 and CDR2 are LNHDA and SQIVND (reference sequence). This CDR3 has 12 amino acids. As DNA, the CDR3 is TGTGCCAGTAGTATCCCCTTGTCGGGCTACACCTTC. It encodes CASSIPLSGYTF.

The chain carries TRBV27 and TRBJ1-1, with a tentative D call TRBD1 (6 bases). V was trimmed by 4 bases and J by 5 bases, leaving 11 bases between them. CDR3 length: 13 amino acids. CDR1 and CDR2 from the germline V gene are MNHEY and SMNVEV (reference sequence). The CDR3 region has the DNA TGTGCCAGCAGTTACACAGGGTTGACTGAAGCTTTCTTT. This sequence encodes CASSYTGLTEAFF.

The chain carries TRBV27 and TRBJ2-1; unclear D gene. Looked up from germline, CDR1 is MNHEY and CDR2 is SMNVEV (reference sequence). The V and J ends lost 2 bases and 4 bases respectively, with 12 bases between them. This CDR3 spans 15 amino acids. CDR3 residues: CASSLKGFQYNEQFF. CDR3 in DNA: TGTGCCAGCAGTTTAAAGGGATTCCAATACAATGAGCAGTTCTTC.

V gene TRBV27 combines with J gene TRBJ2-7, with 15 bases matching TRBD2. Germline CDR1 is MNHEY and CDR2 is SMNVEV (reference sequence). CDR3 length: 17 amino acids. Unmatched junction bases numbered 7, after V lost 5 bases and J lost 2 bases. CDR3 protein: CASSPGLAGGGAYEQYF. The CDR3 DNA is TGTGCCAGCAGTCCCGGACTAGCGGGAGGGGGGGCCTACGAGCAGTACTTC.